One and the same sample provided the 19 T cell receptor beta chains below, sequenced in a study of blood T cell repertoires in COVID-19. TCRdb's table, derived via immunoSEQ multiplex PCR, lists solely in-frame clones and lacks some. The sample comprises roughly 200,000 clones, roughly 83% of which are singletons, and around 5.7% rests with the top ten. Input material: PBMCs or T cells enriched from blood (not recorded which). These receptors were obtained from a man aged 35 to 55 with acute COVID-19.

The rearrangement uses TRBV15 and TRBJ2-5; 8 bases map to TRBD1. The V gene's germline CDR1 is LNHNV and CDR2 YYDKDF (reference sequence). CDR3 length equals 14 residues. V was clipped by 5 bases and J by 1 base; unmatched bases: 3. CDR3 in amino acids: CATSRTGFQETQYF. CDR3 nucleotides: TGTGCCACCAGCCGGACAGGGTTCCAAGAGACCCAGTACTTC.

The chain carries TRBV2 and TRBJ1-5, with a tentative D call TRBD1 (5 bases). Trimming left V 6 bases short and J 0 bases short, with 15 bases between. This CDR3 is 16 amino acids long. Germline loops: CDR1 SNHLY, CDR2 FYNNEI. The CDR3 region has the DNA TGTGCCAGCAGACACAGTTGGGGCTATAGCAATCAGCCCCAGCATTTT. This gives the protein CASRHSWGYSNQPQHF.

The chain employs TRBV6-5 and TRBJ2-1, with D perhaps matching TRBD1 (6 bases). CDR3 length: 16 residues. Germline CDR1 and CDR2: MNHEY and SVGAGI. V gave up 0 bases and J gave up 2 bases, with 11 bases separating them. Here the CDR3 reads CASSYSSTGPYNEQFF. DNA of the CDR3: TGTGCCAGCAGTTACTCGTCAACAGGGCCCTACAATGAGCAGTTCTTC.

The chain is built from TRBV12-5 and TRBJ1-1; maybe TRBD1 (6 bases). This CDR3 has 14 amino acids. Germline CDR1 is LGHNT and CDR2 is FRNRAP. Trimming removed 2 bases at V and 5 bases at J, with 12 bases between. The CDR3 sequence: CASGLTGWGTEAFF. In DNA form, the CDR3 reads TGTGCTAGTGGTTTGACAGGGTGGGGAACTGAAGCTTTCTTT.

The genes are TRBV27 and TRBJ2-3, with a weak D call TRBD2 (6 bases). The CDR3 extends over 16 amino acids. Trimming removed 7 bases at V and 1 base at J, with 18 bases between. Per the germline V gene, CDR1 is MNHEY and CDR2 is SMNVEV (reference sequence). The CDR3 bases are TGTGCCAGCAAAGGAACTGGAGGGGCTCGCACAGATACGCAGTATTTT. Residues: CASKGTGGARTDTQYF.

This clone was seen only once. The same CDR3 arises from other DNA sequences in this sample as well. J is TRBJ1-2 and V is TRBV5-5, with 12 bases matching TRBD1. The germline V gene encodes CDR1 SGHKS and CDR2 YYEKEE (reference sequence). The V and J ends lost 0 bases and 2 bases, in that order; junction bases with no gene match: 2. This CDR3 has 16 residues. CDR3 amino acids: CASSLAGTGGNYGYTF. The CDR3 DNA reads TGTGCCAGCAGCTTGGCTGGGACAGGGGGCAACTATGGCTACACCTTC.

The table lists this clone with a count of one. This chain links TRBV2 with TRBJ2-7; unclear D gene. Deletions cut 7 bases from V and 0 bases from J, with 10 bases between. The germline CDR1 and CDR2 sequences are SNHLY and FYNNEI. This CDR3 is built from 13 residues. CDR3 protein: CASMGRSSYEQYF. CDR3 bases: TGTGCCAGCATGGGCAGATCCTCCTACGAGCAGTACTTC.

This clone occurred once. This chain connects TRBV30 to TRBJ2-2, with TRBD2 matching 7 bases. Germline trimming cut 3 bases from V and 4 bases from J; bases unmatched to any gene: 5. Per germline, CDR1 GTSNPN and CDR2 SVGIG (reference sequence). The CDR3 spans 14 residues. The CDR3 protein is CAWRQREVTGELFF. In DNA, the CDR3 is TGTGCCTGGAGGCAACGGGAGGTCACCGGGGAGCTGTTTTTT.

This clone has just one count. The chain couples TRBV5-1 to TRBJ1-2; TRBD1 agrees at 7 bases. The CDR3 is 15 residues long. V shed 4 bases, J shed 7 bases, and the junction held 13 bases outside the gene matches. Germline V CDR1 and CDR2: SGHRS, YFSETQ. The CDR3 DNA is TGCGCCAGCAGCCTCAACCCCACAGGGGAAAGTGGCTACACCTTC. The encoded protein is CASSLNPTGESGYTF.

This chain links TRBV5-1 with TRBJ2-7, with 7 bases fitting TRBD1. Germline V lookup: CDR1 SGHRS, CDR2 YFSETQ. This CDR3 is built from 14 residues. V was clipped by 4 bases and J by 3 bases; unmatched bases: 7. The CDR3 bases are TGCGCCAGCAGCCCCCGGGACAGTCTCTACGAGCAGTACTTC. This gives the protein CASSPRDSLYEQYF. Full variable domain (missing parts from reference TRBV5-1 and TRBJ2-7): KAGVTQTPRYLIKTRGQQVTLSCSPISGHRSVSWYQQTPGQGLQFLFEYFSETQRNKGNFPGRFSGRQFSNSRSEMNVSTLELGDSALYLCASSPRDSLYEQYFGPGTRLTVT.

This chain's CDR3 is CASSIEMSQPQHF. The CDR3 DNA is TGTGCCAGTAGTATAGAGATGAGCCAGCCCCAGCATTTT. This chain joins TRBV19 and TRBJ1-5; unclear D gene. CDR3 length equals 13 residues. Germline values: CDR1 LNHDA, CDR2 SQIVND (reference sequence). The ends were cut back, 0 bases at V and 7 bases at J, with 7 bases in the middle.

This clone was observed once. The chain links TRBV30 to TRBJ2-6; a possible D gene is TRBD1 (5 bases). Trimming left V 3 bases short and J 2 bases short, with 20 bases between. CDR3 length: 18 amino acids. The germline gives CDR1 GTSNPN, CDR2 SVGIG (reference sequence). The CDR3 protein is CAWRPRQNWLTGANVLTF. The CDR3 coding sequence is TGTGCCTGGAGACCGCGACAGAACTGGCTTACTGGGGCCAACGTCCTGACTTTC.

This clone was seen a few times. CDR3 bases: TGTGCCATCGCGAGACTAGCGGGATCTCGCTACGAGCAGTACTTC. This sequence encodes CAIARLAGSRYEQYF. V usage is TRBV10-3 and J usage is TRBJ2-7, with 11 positions matching TRBD2. The junction had 9 bases not matched to a gene; V was cut back by 8 bases and J by 3 bases. CDR1 is ENHRY and CDR2 is SYGVKD in the germline V gene. The CDR3 has 15 amino acids.

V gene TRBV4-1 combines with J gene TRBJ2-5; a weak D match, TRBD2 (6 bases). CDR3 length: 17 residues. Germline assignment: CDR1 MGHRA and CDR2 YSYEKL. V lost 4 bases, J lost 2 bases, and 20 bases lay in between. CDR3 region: CASSPRRRDPSQETQYF. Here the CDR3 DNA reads TGCGCCAGCAGCCCCCGTCGGAGGGACCCATCGCAAGAGACCCAGTACTTC.

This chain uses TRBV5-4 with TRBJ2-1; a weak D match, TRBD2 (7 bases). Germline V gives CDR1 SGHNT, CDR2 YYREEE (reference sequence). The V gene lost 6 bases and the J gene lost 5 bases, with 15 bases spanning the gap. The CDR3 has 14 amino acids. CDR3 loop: CASMDSGDHNEQFF. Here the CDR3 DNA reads TGTGCCAGCATGGACAGCGGGGACCACAATGAGCAGTTCTTC.

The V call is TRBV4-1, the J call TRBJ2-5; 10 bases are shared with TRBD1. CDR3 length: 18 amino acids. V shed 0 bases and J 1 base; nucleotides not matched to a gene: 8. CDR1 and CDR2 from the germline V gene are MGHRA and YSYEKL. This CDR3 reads CASSQDETGQGSQETQYF. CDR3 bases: TGCGCCAGCAGCCAAGATGAGACGGGACAGGGGAGCCAAGAGACCCAGTACTTC.

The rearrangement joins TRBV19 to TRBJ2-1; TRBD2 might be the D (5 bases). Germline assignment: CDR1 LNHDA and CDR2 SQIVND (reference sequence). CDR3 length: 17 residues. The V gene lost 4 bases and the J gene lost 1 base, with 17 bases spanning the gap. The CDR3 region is CASSKIPDGGSYNEQFF. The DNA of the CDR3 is TGTGCCAGTAGTAAAATCCCCGACGGCGGGTCCTACAATGAGCAGTTCTTC.

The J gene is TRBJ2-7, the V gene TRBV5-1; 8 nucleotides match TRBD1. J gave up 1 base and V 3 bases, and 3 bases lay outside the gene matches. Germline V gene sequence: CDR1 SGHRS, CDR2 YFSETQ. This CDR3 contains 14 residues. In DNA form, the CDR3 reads TGCGCCAGCAGCTCCGGACAGGGTTCCTACGAGCAGTACTTC. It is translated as CASSSGQGSYEQYF.

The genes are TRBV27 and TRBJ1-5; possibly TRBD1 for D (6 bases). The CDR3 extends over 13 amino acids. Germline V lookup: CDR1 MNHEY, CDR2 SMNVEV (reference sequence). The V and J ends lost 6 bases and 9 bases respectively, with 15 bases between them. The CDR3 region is CASRSQGSRPQHF. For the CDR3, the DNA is TGTGCCAGCAGAAGTCAGGGGAGTCGGCCCCAGCATTTT.